The sequence of this T cell receptor (beta chain) was determined in a study of OX40 agonist ivuxolimab in advanced cancers. General observations from the study: Certain nonresponding patients likewise had low normalized T-cell clonal expansion.

CDR3 length equals 14 residues. Per the germline V gene, CDR1 is LGHNA and CDR2 is YSLEER. The germline V and J ends were trimmed by 0 bases and 7 bases, with 9 bases remaining between them. Profiled with immunoSEQ multiplex PCR; TCRdb holds only in-frame clones, not every one. The sample yields more than 90,000 clones, roughly 83% seen once. With respect to this clone: The antigen remains unidentified.

The TCR was taken from an adult with an advanced solid tumor such as melanoma, head and neck, liver or kidney cancer. Here the sequenced sample was CD4+ or CD8+ T cells sorted from blood, taken in a trial of the OX40 agonist ivuxolimab. V gene TRBV4-3 combines with J gene TRBJ1-4; no firm D call. CDR3 DNA: TGCGCCAGCAGCCAAGATAGGATAGGTGAAAAACTGTTTTTT. Translated: CASSQDRIGEKLFF.